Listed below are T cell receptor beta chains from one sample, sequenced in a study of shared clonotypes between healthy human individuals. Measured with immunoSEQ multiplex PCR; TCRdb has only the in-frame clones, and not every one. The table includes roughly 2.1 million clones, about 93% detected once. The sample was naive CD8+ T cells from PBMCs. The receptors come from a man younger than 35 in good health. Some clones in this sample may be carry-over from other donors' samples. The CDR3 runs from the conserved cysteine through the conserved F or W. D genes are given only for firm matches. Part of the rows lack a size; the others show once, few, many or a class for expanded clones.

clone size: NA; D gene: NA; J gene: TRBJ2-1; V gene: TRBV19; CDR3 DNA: TGTGCCAGTAGTGGGGCTAGCCACAATGAGCAGTTCTTC; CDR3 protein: CASSGASHNEQFF
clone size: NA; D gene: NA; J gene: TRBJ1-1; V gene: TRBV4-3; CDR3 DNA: TGCGCCAGCAGCCAAGATCACGGGAGCCAGGTAACTGAAGCTTTCTTT; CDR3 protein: CASSQDHGSQVTEAFF
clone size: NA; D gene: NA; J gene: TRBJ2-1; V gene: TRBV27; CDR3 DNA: TGTGCCAGCAGTTTACAGGACAGAAATGAGCAGTTCTTC; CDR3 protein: CASSLQDRNEQFF
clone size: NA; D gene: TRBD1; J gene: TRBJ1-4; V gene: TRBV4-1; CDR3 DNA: TGCGCCAGCAGCCAAGGAATGACAGGGGGGTACGAAAAACTGTTTTTT; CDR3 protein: CASSQGMTGGYEKLFF
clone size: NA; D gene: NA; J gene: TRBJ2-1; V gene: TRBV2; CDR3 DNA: TGTGCCAGCAGTGAATCGCTATTCGATGAGCAGTTCTTC; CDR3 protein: CASSESLFDEQFF
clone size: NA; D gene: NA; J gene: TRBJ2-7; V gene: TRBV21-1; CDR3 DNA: TGTGCCAGCAGCAAAGGGGATAGCGGGAGGGAGTACGAGCAGTACTTC; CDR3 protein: CASSKGDSGREYEQYF
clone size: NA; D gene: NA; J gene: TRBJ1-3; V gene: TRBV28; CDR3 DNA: TGTGCCAGCAGTTTGGTCCCTGGAAACACCATATATTTT; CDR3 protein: CASSLVPGNTIYF
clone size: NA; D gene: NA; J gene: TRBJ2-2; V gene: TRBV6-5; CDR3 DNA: TGTGCCAGCAGCCCAGAAACCCCGAACACCGGGGAGCTGTTTTTT; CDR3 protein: CASSPETPNTGELFF
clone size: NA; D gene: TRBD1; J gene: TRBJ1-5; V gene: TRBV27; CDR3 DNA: TGTGCCAGCAGTATCCGTGGACAGGTCAATCAGCCCCAGCATTTT; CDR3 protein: CASSIRGQVNQPQHF
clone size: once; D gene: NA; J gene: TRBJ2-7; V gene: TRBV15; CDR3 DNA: TGTGCCACCAGCAGAGGCCAGGGCCCCTACGAGCAGTACTTC; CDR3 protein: CATSRGQGPYEQYF
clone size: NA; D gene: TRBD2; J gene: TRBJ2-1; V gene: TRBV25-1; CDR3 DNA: TGTGCCACTTCTCTAGCGGGACGGCAGTTCTTC; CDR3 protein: CATSLAGRQFF
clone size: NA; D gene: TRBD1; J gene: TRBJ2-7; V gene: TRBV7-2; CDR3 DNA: TGTGCCAGCAGCTTGACAGGGACCTACGAGCAGTACTTC; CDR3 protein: CASSLTGTYEQYF
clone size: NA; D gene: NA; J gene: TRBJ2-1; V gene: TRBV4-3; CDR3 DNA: TGCGCCAGCAGCCAAGTTTCTATACGGATTAGCGGTTCCTACAATGAGCAGTTCTTC; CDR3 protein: CASSQVSIRISGSYNEQFF
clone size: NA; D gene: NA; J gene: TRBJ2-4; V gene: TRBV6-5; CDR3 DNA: TGTGCCAGCAGTTTTGAATCCGGGGGAAACATTCAGTACTTC; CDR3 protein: CASSFESGGNIQYF
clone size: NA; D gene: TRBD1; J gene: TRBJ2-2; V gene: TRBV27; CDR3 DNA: TGTGCCAGCAGTTCAGGACAGGGTTGGACCGGGGAGCTGTTTTTT; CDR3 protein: CASSSGQGWTGELFF
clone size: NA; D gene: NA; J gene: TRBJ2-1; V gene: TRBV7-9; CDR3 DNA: TGTGCCAGCAGCTTAGTAGGCGACAATGAGCAGTTCTTC; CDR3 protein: CASSLVGDNEQFF
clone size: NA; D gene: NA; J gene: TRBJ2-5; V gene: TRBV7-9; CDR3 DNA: TGTGCCAGCAGCTTAGGAGCCTACCCTGTGGAGACCCAGTACTTC; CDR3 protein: CASSLGAYPVETQYF
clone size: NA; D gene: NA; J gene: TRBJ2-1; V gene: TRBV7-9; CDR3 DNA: TGTGCCAGCAGCTCCCCTCCTTACTCCTACAATGAGCAGTTCTTC; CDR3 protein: CASSSPPYSYNEQFF
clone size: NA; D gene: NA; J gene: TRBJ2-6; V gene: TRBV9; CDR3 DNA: TGTGCCAGCAGCGTAGACGTCACTACCTTCTCTGGGGCCAACGTCCTGACTTTC; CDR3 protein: CASSVDVTTFSGANVLTF